The 14 T cell receptor beta chains given below trace back to one sample, sequenced in a study of blood T cell repertoires in COVID-19. Using immunoSEQ multiplex PCR, the repertoire was profiled, and TCRdb retains in-frame clones only, with some absent. The sample lists approximately 250,000 clones; 80% to 90% were seen once. Sequencing was performed on peripheral blood. The receptors derive from a man aged 35 to 55 with acute or convalescent COVID-19.

V gene TRBV6-5 combines with J gene TRBJ2-1; 11 nucleotides agree with TRBD2. The V segment lost 6 bases and the J segment 10 bases; nucleotides outside the gene matches: 5. Germline V gives CDR1 MNHEY, CDR2 SVGAGI. The CDR3 covers 13 residues. CDR3 loop: CASSFRTSGEQFF. The CDR3 nucleotides read TGTGCCAGCAGCTTTCGGACTAGCGGGGAGCAGTTCTTC.

The chain links TRBV3-1 (or the pseudogene TRBV3-2) to TRBJ1-3; no clear D. Trimming cost V 1 base and J 2 bases, with 9 bases left between them. Germline CDR1 reads LGHDT; CDR2 reads YNNKEL (reference sequence). The CDR3 totals 15 residues. The chain's CDR3 is CASSQGSSTGNTIYF. CDR3 nucleotides: TGTGCCAGCAGCCAAGGATCGAGTACTGGAAACACCATATATTTT.

The chain uses TRBV6-5 and TRBJ1-2, with D unresolved. There are 13 residues in the CDR3. The germline V and J ends were trimmed by 4 bases and 0 bases, with 6 bases remaining between them. Germline-derived CDR1 and CDR2 are MNHEY and SVGAGI. The CDR3 reads CASSSTTNYGYTF. As DNA, the CDR3 is TGTGCCAGCAGTTCGACAACTAACTATGGCTACACCTTC.

V usage is TRBV5-4 and J usage is TRBJ2-5, with 7 bases aligning to TRBD2. V lost 0 bases and J lost 2; bases outside the gene matches: 1. This CDR3 is built from 14 residues. Germline V gives CDR1 SGHNT, CDR2 YYREEE (reference sequence). CDR3 sequence: CASSLGTRQETQYF. The CDR3 region has the DNA TGTGCCAGCAGCTTGGGGACTAGACAAGAGACCCAGTACTTC. Full variable domain (outside the CDR3, taken from reference TRBV5-4 and TRBJ2-5): ETGVTQSPTHLIKTRGQQVTLRCSSQSGHNTVSWYQQALGQGPQFIFQYYREEENGRGNFPPRFSGLQFPNYSSELNVNALELDDSALYLCASSLGTRQETQYFGPGTRLLVL.

This clone has more than one count but fewer than ten. The J gene is TRBJ1-2, the V gene TRBV4-1; unclear D gene. CDR1 MGHRA and CDR2 YSYEKL come from the germline V gene. V lost 4 bases to trimming and J lost 0 bases, with 12 bases between them. CDR3 size: 15 residues. CDR3 sequence (DNA): TGCGCCAGCAGCCGACAAAAGGATGCTAACTATGGCTACACCTTC. The encoded protein is CASSRQKDANYGYTF.

V and J are TRBV11-3 and TRBJ2-7, with D perhaps matching TRBD1 (6 bases). Per the germline V gene, CDR1 is SGHNT and CDR2 is YENEEA. The V end lost 5 bases, the J end lost 3 bases, and 14 bases lay between the germline ends. The CDR3 length is 14 residues. The CDR3 coding sequence is TGTGCCAGCAGCCCTGAGGACAGTAACTACGAGCAGTACTTC. This gives the protein CASSPEDSNYEQYF.

This rearrangement joins TRBV12-3 or TRBV12-4 to TRBJ1-1, with a possible D match to TRBD1 (5 bases). This CDR3 has 13 amino acids. V was cut by 3 bases and J by 6 bases, with 11 bases left in between. CDR3 coding DNA: TGTGCCAGCAGTTTTGGGGCGGTAGCTGAAGCTTTCTTT. It specifies CASSFGAVAEAFF.

The chain uses TRBV7-2 and TRBJ2-3, with 11 bases lining up with TRBD2. The J segment lost 8 bases and the V segment lost 1 base, leaving 5 bases of the junction unmatched. CDR3 length equals 15 residues. From germline, CDR1 is SGHTA and CDR2 FQGNSA. The CDR3, as DNA: TGTGCCAGCAGCTTAGGTAGCGGGGGGGCCCGTACGCAGTATTTT. It specifies CASSLGSGGARTQYF.

J is TRBJ1-1 and V is TRBV19; D is unclear. Trimming took off 5 bases at V and 0 bases at J, with 4 bases between the two ends. The germline V gene has CDR1 LNHDA and CDR2 SQIVND (reference sequence). This CDR3 comprises 12 residues. Written as DNA, the CDR3 is TGTGCCAGTAGTCGGGTGAACACTGAAGCTTTCTTT. It specifies CASSRVNTEAFF.

The chain joins TRBV5-5 to TRBJ2-3; a weak D match, TRBD2 (6 bases). CDR1 and CDR2 from the germline V gene are SGHKS and YYEKEE (reference sequence). CDR3 length equals 15 residues. Trimming removed 4 bases from V and 0 bases from J, with 12 bases in between. CDR3 region: CASSGGDRSTDTQYF. The CDR3 coding sequence is TGTGCCAGCAGCGGAGGGGACCGTAGCACAGATACGCAGTATTTT.

This clone was counted at least ten times. The V call is TRBV15, the J call TRBJ1-1, with unresolved D. The V gene lost 1 base and the J gene lost 3 bases, with 6 bases spanning the gap. CDR3 length: 13 residues. Germline V CDR1 and CDR2: LNHNV, YYDKDF (reference sequence). The CDR3 sequence is CATSRVRDTEAFF. DNA of the CDR3: TGTGCCACCAGCAGAGTGAGGGACACTGAAGCTTTCTTT.

The chain couples TRBV2 to TRBJ1-5; D gene uncertain. The germline V gene has CDR1 SNHLY and CDR2 FYNNEI. The CDR3 is made up of 12 amino acids. V was clipped by 4 bases and J by 4 bases, with 5 bases between them. Written as DNA, the CDR3 is TGTGCCAGCAGTGCTATTAATCAGCCCCAGCATTTT. Its translation: CASSAINQPQHF.

The CDR3 DNA follows: TGTGCCAGCAGCCAGGCCGGGGAGAACACTGAAGCTTTCTTT. It encodes CASSQAGENTEAFF. The chain recombines TRBV3-1 (or the pseudogene TRBV3-2) with TRBJ1-1; no clear D gene. Trimming left V 3 bases short and J 1 base short, with 9 bases between. Germline CDR1 and CDR2: LGHDT and YNNKEL (reference sequence). CDR3 size: 14 residues.

This clone was picked up many times. The chain recombines TRBV6-4 with TRBJ2-3, with 11 bases identical to TRBD2. Losses at the gene ends were 3 bases for V and 1 base for J; bases not matched to a gene: 0. This CDR3 has 15 amino acids. CDR1 MRHNA and CDR2 SNTAGT come from the germline V gene. For the CDR3, the DNA is TGTGCCAGCAGTGAGACTAGCGGGGGCACAGATACGCAGTATTTT. Protein sequence: CASSETSGGTDTQYF.